This T cell receptor beta chain was observed in a study of post-analysis software for immune sequencing data. Turning to the study itself: Patients with relapsing-remitting, secondary progressive and progressive-relapsing multiple sclerosis courses were all represented. General study findings and limits: TRBV5-6, TRBV5-1 and TRBV20-1 belonged to a set of about five TRBV segments that were more frequent in patients than controls. Batch-mates among the samples co-clustered strongly by F measure.

This clonotype appeared once. The antigen remains undetermined. Unique molecular identifiers had been added to the TCR beta cDNA libraries. TCRdb re-called the PCR reads through MiXCR, storing one row per CDR3 protein. The sample includes roughly 600,000 distinct CDR3 sequences, roughly 46% seen only once; the top ten take 1.5% to 2%. Between the trimmed V and J ends, which lost 1 base and 8 bases, there was a span of 21 bases. Germline V gives CDR1 SGHVS, CDR2 FNYEAQ. The CDR3 sequence is 17 residues long. This sequence originates from a girl aged 5-17 years with multiple sclerosis. The material sequenced was blood. The chain uses TRBV7-6 and TRBJ2-1, with D perhaps given as TRBD1 or TRBD2 (6 bases each). CDR3 loop: CASSLGNLQGRIHEQFF. In DNA form, the CDR3 reads TGTGCCAGCAGCTTAGGGAATCTCCAGGGGAGGATTCATGAGCAGTTCTTC.